The entry that follows covers one TCR beta chain sequence. This CDR3 region has 18 residues. Looked up from germline, CDR1 is MNHEY and CDR2 is SMNVEV (reference sequence). V was clipped by 2 bases and J by 5 bases; unmatched bases: 15. From the 5' RACE reads, TCRdb called clonotypes with MiXCR, one entry per CDR3 protein. The top ten hold 0.52% of the sample, which has some 500,000 distinct CDR3 sequences, over 12% seen once. This record belongs to a study of identical twins. This same sample was also taken into another study, of yellow fever vaccine responses in identical twins.

The rearrangement uses TRBV27 and TRBJ2-1; 7 bases are a match to TRBD2. Specimen: CD4+ T cells sorted from blood. This clonotype was obtained from a young woman in good health. CDR3 nucleotides: TGTGCCAGCAGTTTAGGAGGGAGGGGACGATTTTCAAACAATGAGCAGTTCTTC. It encodes CASSLGGRGRFSNNEQFF.